This is a list of T cell receptor beta chains from one sample in a study of T-cell memory formation after mild COVID-19. From the 5' RACE reads, TCRdb called clonotypes with MiXCR, one entry per CDR3 protein. The sample lists 450,000 or so distinct CDR3 sequences; approximately 25% were seen once. The material sequenced was PBMCs or a T cell subset sorted from them (not recorded which). The receptors come from an adult woman who had mild COVID-19 (a few samples of this study predate the infection). Cell type and time point are not known. Both conserved end residues are trimmed from each CDR3. The size of a clone is reported for some rows only, either as once, few or many, or as a class for expanded clones.

V gene	clone size	J gene	CDR3 protein
TRBV29-1	-	TRBJ2-1	SALTSGGVNEQF
TRBV28	few	TRBJ2-3	ASSWTTVTDTQY
TRBV4-1	-	TRBJ1-1	ASSQESINTEAF
TRBV6-2/TRBV6-3	-	TRBJ1-1	ASSFSIQPITEAF
TRBV2	few	TRBJ2-1	ASSDEREGRYNEQF
TRBV12-3/TRBV12-4	-	TRBJ2-5	ASSFWGGETQY
TRBV6-5	few	TRBJ1-1	ASSYSIRSKDTEAF
TRBV5-1	-	TRBJ1-1	ASRFRDRNTEAF
TRBV6-5	-	TRBJ1-1	ASSYAWNTEAF
TRBV9	-	TRBJ1-4	ASSPRPGGEGEKLF
TRBV7-6	few	TRBJ2-3	ASSSSLRGAGGPSNTQY
TRBV29-1	few	TRBJ2-2	SARIRGSTGELF
TRBV24-1	few	TRBJ2-5	ATSDETSGRGTQY
TRBV5-4	many	TRBJ1-2	ASSLGQGGNGYT
TRBV5-1	-	TRBJ2-5	ASSLQGGQETQY
TRBV5-1	-	TRBJ2-5	ASSLAGETGKETQY
TRBV12-3/TRBV12-4	-	TRBJ2-1	ASSSRLAPYNEQF
TRBV5-5	-	TRBJ2-3	ASSLASVDTQY
TRBV7-9	-	TRBJ1-3	ASSLQRSGNTIY
TRBV24-1	-	TRBJ1-1	ATSDLLSTEAF
TRBV3-1	-	TRBJ2-7	ASSPVQGASHEQY
TRBV2	few	TRBJ2-7	ASSPTGVPSYEQY
TRBV11-3	-	TRBJ2-7	ASSLEQGTSYEQY
TRBV2	few	TRBJ2-7	ASSLAAGQY
TRBV5-1	-	TRBJ2-3	ASSLMTSGGSTDTQY
TRBV6-5	few	TRBJ1-1	ASSYSGPNSVTEAF
TRBV6-2/TRBV6-3	-	TRBJ2-1	ASREGLAETSYNEQF
TRBV5-1	-	TRBJ2-6	ASSSAGGAISGANVLT
TRBV11-3	-	TRBJ2-3	ASSLPGMGTDTQY
TRBV5-1	-	TRBJ1-2	ASSLGDRDGYT
TRBV25-1	few	TRBJ2-3	ASSVIRGMGVDTDTQY
TRBV2	few	TRBJ2-1	ASRRRLAGALNEQF
TRBV29-1	-	TRBJ2-2	SVGSLNTGELF
TRBV4-3	-	TRBJ2-1	ASSPRTSGTFEQF
TRBV5-5	-	TRBJ2-1	ASSLGARGQGLNEQF
TRBV30	few	TRBJ1-2	AWSVEGAFNYGYT
TRBV7-9	few	TRBJ2-7	ASSLITGREQY
TRBV12-3/TRBV12-4	few	TRBJ1-6	ASSIGTPLLNSPLH
TRBV6-2/TRBV6-3	-	TRBJ1-6	ASSYVGSNSPLH
TRBV24-1	few	TRBJ2-7	ATSVGSGISYEQY
TRBV7-9	-	TRBJ2-3	ASSPAGGPYTQY
TRBV6-2/TRBV6-3	few	TRBJ2-3	ASRASGDTQY
TRBV9	-	TRBJ1-2	ASSPGQGKKYGYT
TRBV3-1	-	TRBJ2-1	ASSQDRRHNNEQF
TRBV5-4	few	TRBJ2-7	ASSLRDRDDYEQY
TRBV30	-	TRBJ2-1	AWSSNGGHEQF
TRBV12-3/TRBV12-4	-	TRBJ2-3	ASRVTRDTQY